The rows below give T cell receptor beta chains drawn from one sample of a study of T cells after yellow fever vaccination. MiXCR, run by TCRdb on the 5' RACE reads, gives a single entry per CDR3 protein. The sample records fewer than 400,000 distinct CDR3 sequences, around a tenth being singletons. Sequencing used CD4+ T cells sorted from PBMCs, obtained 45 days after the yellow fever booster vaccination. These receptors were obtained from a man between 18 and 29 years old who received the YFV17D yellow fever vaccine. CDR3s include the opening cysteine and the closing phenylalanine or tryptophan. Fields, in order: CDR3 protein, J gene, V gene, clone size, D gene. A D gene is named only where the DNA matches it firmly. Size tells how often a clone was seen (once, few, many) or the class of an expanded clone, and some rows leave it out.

CDR3: CSAAPGTGIMLGAFF
J: TRBJ1-1
V: TRBV20-1
size: .
D: TRBD1

CDR3: CASSIDLGSYNEQFF
J: TRBJ2-1
V: TRBV19
size: few
D: .

CDR3: CASSADRVGGLTEAFF
J: TRBJ1-1
V: TRBV25-1
size: .
D: TRBD1

CDR3: CASSRLGTDTQYF
J: TRBJ2-3
V: TRBV4-3
size: few
D: .

CDR3: CASSLPQAYGYTF
J: TRBJ1-2
V: TRBV6-6
size: few
D: .

CDR3: CASRGGASADTQYF
J: TRBJ2-3
V: TRBV6-2/TRBV6-3
size: .
D: .

CDR3: CASHPTGVSGANVLTF
J: TRBJ2-6
V: TRBV6-5
size: .
D: TRBD1

CDR3: CASSDSGAVGYEQYF
J: TRBJ2-7
V: TRBV11-2
size: many
D: .

CDR3: CSARKGLAGQETQYF
J: TRBJ2-5
V: TRBV20-1
size: few
D: TRBD2

CDR3: CASSNARQGREGYTF
J: TRBJ1-2
V: TRBV4-1
size: .
D: .

CDR3: CSVEGPNGYTF
J: TRBJ1-2
V: TRBV29-1
size: few
D: .

CDR3: CASGQGKGEAFF
J: TRBJ1-1
V: TRBV12-3/TRBV12-4
size: many
D: .

CDR3: CASSLTEWGYTF
J: TRBJ1-2
V: TRBV12-3/TRBV12-4
size: few
D: .

CDR3: CASSLATGGTGELFF
J: TRBJ2-2
V: TRBV7-2
size: .
D: TRBD1

CDR3: CASSLVWSQETQYF
J: TRBJ2-5
V: TRBV7-2
size: many
D: .

CDR3: CASSYGVLGDTQYF
J: TRBJ2-3
V: TRBV6-5
size: few
D: .

CDR3: CASSSATERGALETQYF
J: TRBJ2-5
V: TRBV5-1
size: .
D: TRBD2

CDR3: CASRDRGHTDTQYF
J: TRBJ2-3
V: TRBV25-1
size: few
D: TRBD1

CDR3: CASSGTGVRDGYTF
J: TRBJ1-2
V: TRBV27
size: .
D: TRBD1

CDR3: CAISENRDSQGTQYF
J: TRBJ2-5
V: TRBV10-3
size: few
D: TRBD1

CDR3: CASRARNQETQYF
J: TRBJ2-5
V: TRBV12-3/TRBV12-4
size: many
D: .

CDR3: CASSNRVRETQYF
J: TRBJ2-5
V: TRBV2
size: .
D: .

CDR3: CASSLTGTGGYTF
J: TRBJ1-2
V: TRBV5-1
size: .
D: .

CDR3: CASRPRDLRANEKLFF
J: TRBJ1-4
V: TRBV7-8
size: .
D: .

CDR3: CASSPPTANTEAFF
J: TRBJ1-1
V: TRBV2
size: few
D: .

CDR3: CASSSGQGLDQETQYF
J: TRBJ2-5
V: TRBV12-3/TRBV12-4
size: few
D: TRBD1

CDR3: CASSQRQGTEAFF
J: TRBJ1-1
V: TRBV4-2
size: .
D: TRBD1

CDR3: CASSRQGAMNTEAFF
J: TRBJ1-1
V: TRBV6-5
size: .
D: TRBD1

CDR3: CASSFMGAETQYF
J: TRBJ2-5
V: TRBV7-8
size: few
D: .

CDR3: CASSVGGTKNIQYF
J: TRBJ2-4
V: TRBV9
size: .
D: .

CDR3: CASSPDGRNTEAFF
J: TRBJ1-1
V: TRBV18
size: .
D: .

CDR3: CASSLGLSGNTIYF
J: TRBJ1-3
V: TRBV5-1
size: .
D: .

CDR3: CASSDGDRGKNIQYF
J: TRBJ2-4
V: TRBV7-2
size: .
D: .

CDR3: CASSGGTRVTYEQYF
J: TRBJ2-7
V: TRBV5-4
size: few
D: TRBD2